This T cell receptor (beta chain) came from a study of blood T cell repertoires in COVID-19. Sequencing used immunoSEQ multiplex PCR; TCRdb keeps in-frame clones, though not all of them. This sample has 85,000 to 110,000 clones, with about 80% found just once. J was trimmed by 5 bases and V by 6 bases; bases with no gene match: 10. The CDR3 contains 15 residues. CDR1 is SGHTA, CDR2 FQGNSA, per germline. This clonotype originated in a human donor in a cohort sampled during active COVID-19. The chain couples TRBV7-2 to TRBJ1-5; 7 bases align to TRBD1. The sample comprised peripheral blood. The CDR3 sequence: CASRPTGAHHQPQHF. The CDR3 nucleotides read TGTGCCAGCAGACCCACAGGGGCCCACCATCAGCCCCAGCATTTT.